Following are 7 T cell receptor beta chains from one sample sequenced in a study of blood T cell repertoires in COVID-19. Data came from immunoSEQ multiplex PCR; TCRdb stores just in-frame clones and leaves some out. The profile covers about 220,000 clones, with around 85% appearing a single time and approximately 1.4% taken by the ten largest. Source material: PBMCs or T cells enriched from blood (not recorded which). The receptors stem from a woman in her thirties or forties with acute COVID-19.

V gene TRBV11-3 combines with J gene TRBJ2-7, with 16 bases lining up with TRBD2. J lost 7 bases, V lost 1 base, and 7 bases had no gene match. This CDR3 is built from 17 residues. Germline CDR1 SGHNT, CDR2 YENEEA. CDR3: CASSLASGTSGRGEQYF. As DNA, the CDR3 is TGTGCCAGCAGCTTAGCCTCCGGGACTAGCGGGAGGGGGGAGCAGTACTTC.

This clone was detected a few times. The chain is built from TRBV6-1 and TRBJ1-2; no reliable D call. V lost 2 bases and J lost 7, with 8 bases in between. Germline V gives CDR1 MNHNS, CDR2 SASEGT. This CDR3 comprises 12 residues. The CDR3 loop reads CASSEPGTGYTF. The CDR3 DNA reads TGTGCCAGCAGTGAACCGGGAACTGGCTACACCTTC.

This clone was seen just once. The rearrangement joins TRBV29-1 to TRBJ2-7; 10 nucleotides agree with TRBD1. Germline V lookup: CDR1 SQVTM, CDR2 ANQGSEA. Unmatched junction bases numbered 9, after V lost 6 bases and J lost 4 bases. The length of the CDR3 is 14 residues. The CDR3 protein is CSVAAGQGIYEQYF. CDR3 DNA sequence: TGCAGCGTCGCCGCGGGACAGGGGATATACGAGCAGTACTTC.

By proportion, this clone is medium-sized (0.01 to 0.1%). CDR3 loop: CASSPANRGTYEQYF. CDR3 nucleotide sequence: TGTGCCAGCAGCCCCGCTAACAGGGGCACCTACGAGCAGTACTTC. The chain uses TRBV25-1 and TRBJ2-7; the match to TRBD1 covers 7 bases. The V and J ends lost 6 bases and 2 bases, in that order; junction bases with no gene match: 10. CDR3 size: 15 residues. The germline gives CDR1 MGHDK, CDR2 SYGVNS.

CDR3 in amino acids: CATSRGTRTANYGYTF. The CDR3 DNA is TGTGCCACCAGCAGGGGGACAAGGACGGCTAACTATGGCTACACCTTC. The rearrangement links TRBV15 to TRBJ1-2, with a tentative D call TRBD1 (6 bases). V lost 3 bases and J 0 bases, leaving 14 bases between the germline ends. Germline CDR1 and CDR2: LNHNV and YYDKDF (reference sequence). This CDR3 region has 16 residues.

This chain links TRBV28 with TRBJ2-7; D may be TRBD1 (6 bases). Germline V gene data show CDR1 as MDHEN and CDR2 as SYDVKM. Trimming stripped 1 base from V and 3 bases from J, with 10 bases between. The CDR3 consists of 14 residues. The CDR3 region is CASSLYRDIYEQYF. Written as DNA, the CDR3 is TGTGCCAGCAGTTTATACAGGGATATCTACGAGCAGTACTTC.

The J gene is TRBJ2-4, the V gene TRBV9; D may be TRBD1 (6 bases). CDR1 and CDR2 from the germline V gene are SGDLS and YYNGEE. CDR3 length: 14 residues. V shed 3 bases and J shed 3 bases, with 10 bases lying between them. The CDR3 reads CASSAGQSKNIQYF. In DNA, the CDR3 is TGTGCCAGCAGCGCGGGACAAAGCAAAAACATTCAGTACTTC.